One T cell receptor beta chain is described in this entry. The sample originates from a study of blood T cell repertoires in COVID-19. In the original workflow: Counts of nucleated cells, estimated from reference gene primer amplification, were obtained. Measured with immunoSEQ multiplex PCR; TCRdb has only the in-frame clones, and not every one. That table supplies the V and J calls and clone size; D and trimming were determined from the DNA. Among fewer than 250,000 clones listed, around 84% were seen once. The sequence was collected from a man aged 25-40 years with active or convalescent COVID-19. Sample: peripheral blood.

The CDR3 region is CASSYSMRATYEQYF. In DNA form, the CDR3 reads TGTGCCAGCAGTTACTCGATGAGGGCGACCTACGAGCAGTACTTC. The gene calls are TRBV6-2 or TRBV6-3 and TRBJ2-7; D possibly corresponds to TRBD2 (5 bases). In germline, CDR1 is MNHEY, CDR2 SVGEGT. There are 15 residues in the CDR3. V lost 0 bases, J lost 2 bases, and 11 bases lay in between.